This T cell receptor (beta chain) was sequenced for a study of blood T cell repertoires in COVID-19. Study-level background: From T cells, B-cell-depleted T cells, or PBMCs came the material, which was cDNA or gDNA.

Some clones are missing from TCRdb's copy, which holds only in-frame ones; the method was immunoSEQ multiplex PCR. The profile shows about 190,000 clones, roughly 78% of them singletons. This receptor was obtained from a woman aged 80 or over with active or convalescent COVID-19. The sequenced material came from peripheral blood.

The CDR3 DNA sequence: TGTGCCAGCAGCGCGGGGGGAGAGCAGTACTTC. It is translated as CASSAGGEQYF. The rearrangement joins TRBV9 to TRBJ2-7, with TRBD2 matching over 7 bases. V shed 3 bases and J 7 bases; nucleotides not matched to a gene: 1. The germline V gene has CDR1 SGDLS and CDR2 YYNGEE. The length of the CDR3 is 11 residues.